Presented here are 18 T cell receptor beta chains from one specimen sequenced in a study of blood T cell repertoires in COVID-19. Sequencing used immunoSEQ multiplex PCR; TCRdb keeps in-frame clones, though not all of them. The table has about 260,000 clones, approximately 90% seen once. What was sequenced was PBMCs or T cells enriched from blood (not recorded which). Receptors originate from a woman between 40 and 50 years old with acute COVID-19.

The genes are TRBV27 and TRBJ2-7, with 7 bases identical to TRBD2. The length of the CDR3 is 15 residues. Losses at the gene ends were 3 bases for V and 4 bases for J; bases not matched to a gene: 9. CDR1 is MNHEY, CDR2 SMNVEV, per germline (reference sequence). As DNA, the CDR3 is TGTGCCAGCAGTTTTAAGGCGGGAGATGGGTACGAGCAGTACTTC. Its protein product is CASSFKAGDGYEQYF.

The genes are TRBV30 and TRBJ2-1, with 10 positions matching TRBD2. Trimming at V came to 0 bases and at J to 10 bases, leaving 9 bases not matched to a gene. This CDR3 is built from 15 residues. The germline gives CDR1 GTSNPN, CDR2 SVGIG (reference sequence). CDR3 DNA: TGTGCCTGGAGTGTACGGGGGCTAGCGGGAGAGGAGCAGTTCTTC. This encodes CAWSVRGLAGEEQFF.

The CDR3 nucleotides read TGTGCCAGCAGTTTAGGCAGGGGGTACGAGCAGTACTTC. Translation gives CASSLGRGYEQYF. The chain couples TRBV12-3 or TRBV12-4 to TRBJ2-7; TRBD1 agrees at 7 bases. V lost 1 base and J lost 4; bases outside the gene matches: 1. This CDR3 contains 13 residues.

The chain recombines TRBV30 with TRBJ1-1; TRBD1 agrees at 8 bases. The junction had 10 bases not matched to a gene; V was cut back by 0 bases and J by 4 bases. CDR3 length equals 16 residues. CDR1 GTSNPN and CDR2 SVGIG come from the germline V gene (reference sequence). The CDR3 DNA is TGTGCCTGGAGTGTCCCACTAGCCACAGGGGGCACTGAAGCTTTCTTT. This sequence encodes CAWSVPLATGGTEAFF.

V is TRBV12-3 or TRBV12-4 and J is TRBJ2-1, with D possibly matching TRBD2 (7 bases). Between the trimmed V and J ends, which lost 10 bases and 3 bases, there was a span of 10 bases. The length of the CDR3 is 12 residues. CDR3 DNA: TGTGCCATGGGAGGGGGCTACAATGAGCAGTTCTTC. Translation: CAMGGGYNEQFF.

The rearrangement joins TRBV7-6 to TRBJ2-5, with 9 bases matching TRBD2. The CDR3 consists of 15 residues. Per germline, CDR1 SGHVS and CDR2 FNYEAQ. Unmatched junction bases numbered 15, after V lost 5 bases and J lost 11 bases. The chain's CDR3 is CASSLEGLAGTSQYF. The CDR3 DNA is TGTGCCAGCAGCCTAGAAGGTCTAGCGGGGACCAGTCAGTACTTC.

The V call is TRBV24-1, the J call TRBJ1-5, with 8 bases aligning to TRBD1. Unmatched junction bases numbered 11, after V lost 1 base and J lost 1 base. The CDR3 covers 19 residues. CDR1 is KGHDR and CDR2 is SFDVKD in the germline V gene. CDR3 sequence reads: CATSDFLTGVVRSNQPQHF. The CDR3 bases are TGTGCCACCAGTGATTTTCTGACAGGGGTTGTTCGAAGCAATCAGCCCCAGCATTTT.

The CDR3 sequence: CASSRGGQNYGYTF. For the CDR3, the DNA is TGTGCCAGCAGTCGGGGGGGACAGAACTATGGCTACACCTTC. V is TRBV27 and J is TRBJ1-2; 7 bases are shared with TRBD1. The V gene's germline CDR1 is MNHEY and CDR2 SMNVEV (reference sequence). The CDR3 length is 14 residues. Germline trimming cut 5 bases from V and 2 bases from J; bases unmatched to any gene: 5.

CDR3 loop: CASRTFLRGGTGELFF. The CDR3 DNA sequence: TGTGCCAGCAGGACTTTTTTGCGGGGGGGCACCGGGGAGCTGTTTTTT. The rearrangement joins TRBV28 to TRBJ2-2, with 9 bases identical to TRBD2. CDR3 size: 16 residues. Germline V gene data show CDR1 as MDHEN and CDR2 as SYDVKM. The V and J ends lost 6 bases and 4 bases, in that order; junction bases with no gene match: 9.

This chain uses TRBV27 with TRBJ2-1; 10 bases map to TRBD1. The V and J ends lost 6 bases and 7 bases, in that order; junction bases with no gene match: 9. In germline, CDR1 is MNHEY, CDR2 SMNVEV (reference sequence). CDR3 size: 15 residues. The CDR3 DNA sequence: TGTGCCAGCAGGACAGGGGGCGATCTAAGGAATGAGCAGTTCTTC. Protein product: CASRTGGDLRNEQFF.

The V gene is TRBV6-1, the J gene TRBJ1-1; 7 nucleotides align to TRBD1. This CDR3 is 14 amino acids long. CDR1 and CDR2 (germline): MNHNS, SASEGT. V shed 3 bases, J shed 3 bases, and the junction held 4 bases outside the gene matches. The CDR3 is CASSEPGTDTEAFF. Written as DNA, the CDR3 is TGTGCCAGCAGTGAGCCCGGGACAGACACTGAAGCTTTCTTT.

The chain uses TRBV6-6 and TRBJ1-6; a possible D gene is TRBD1 (5 bases). V dropped 5 bases and J dropped 0 bases, with 26 bases sitting between them. The CDR3 covers 21 residues. Germline V CDR1 and CDR2: MNHNY, SVGAGI (reference sequence). CDR3 sequence (DNA): TGTGCCAGCAGTCGCTCGGGCGGGGGGGACGCACCCCTCTCCTATAATTCACCCCTCCACTTT. It codes for CASSRSGGGDAPLSYNSPLHF.

V and J are TRBV2 and TRBJ2-2; the D gene is possibly TRBD1 (7 bases). This CDR3 spans 16 amino acids. Germline CDR1 reads SNHLY; CDR2 reads FYNNEI. V was trimmed by 6 bases and J by 1 base, leaving 15 bases between them. The CDR3 loop reads CASSFQGGQNTGELFF. The CDR3 DNA follows: TGTGCCAGCAGCTTCCAGGGGGGACAGAACACCGGGGAGCTGTTTTTT.

This clone was counted between two and nine times. This chain uses TRBV10-3 with TRBJ2-2, with D unclear. Trimming took off 7 bases at V and 0 bases at J, with 18 bases between the two ends. The CDR3 has 17 amino acids. Germline V gives CDR1 ENHRY, CDR2 SYGVKD. The CDR3: CAIKYWSEDSNTGELFF. The CDR3 DNA reads TGTGCCATCAAGTATTGGTCAGAGGATTCGAACACCGGGGAGCTGTTTTTT.

This chain joins TRBV6-1 and TRBJ1-2; 7 positions agree with TRBD1. The ends lost 0 bases at V and 8 bases at J; junction bases unmatched: 3. This CDR3 contains 13 residues. Germline lookup yields CDR1 MNHNS and CDR2 SASEGT. CDR3 in DNA: TGTGCCAGCAGTGAAGCGGGGACAGTCGGCTACACCTTC. Residues: CASSEAGTVGYTF.

The chain links TRBV5-1 to TRBJ1-2, with 8 positions matching TRBD1. Germline-derived CDR1 and CDR2 are SGHRS and YFSETQ. The CDR3 spans 13 residues. The J segment lost 8 bases and the V segment lost 7 bases, leaving 10 bases of the junction unmatched. Here the CDR3 reads CASAPRTGQGYTF. As DNA, the CDR3 is TGCGCCAGCGCCCCTCGGACAGGGCAAGGCTACACCTTC.

This rearrangement joins TRBV27 to TRBJ1-4; tentatively, D is TRBD1 (5 bases). This CDR3 region has 18 residues. Between the trimmed V and J ends, which lost 2 bases and 0 bases, there was a span of 16 bases. Germline V gene lookup returns CDR1 MNHEY and CDR2 SMNVEV (reference sequence). The CDR3: CASSLRWPGPPTNEKLFF. CDR3 sequence (DNA): TGTGCCAGCAGTTTAAGGTGGCCAGGGCCTCCAACTAATGAAAAACTGTTTTTT.

The sample holds a few counts of this clone. This rearrangement joins TRBV28 to TRBJ1-1; D is undetermined. The CDR3 is 12 amino acids. CDR1 and CDR2 from the germline V gene are MDHEN and SYDVKM. The V gene lost 6 bases and the J gene lost 12 bases, with 17 bases spanning the gap. The CDR3 is CASSIRDAGTFF. Written as DNA, the CDR3 is TGTGCCAGCAGCATTAGGGATGCCGGGACTTTCTTT.